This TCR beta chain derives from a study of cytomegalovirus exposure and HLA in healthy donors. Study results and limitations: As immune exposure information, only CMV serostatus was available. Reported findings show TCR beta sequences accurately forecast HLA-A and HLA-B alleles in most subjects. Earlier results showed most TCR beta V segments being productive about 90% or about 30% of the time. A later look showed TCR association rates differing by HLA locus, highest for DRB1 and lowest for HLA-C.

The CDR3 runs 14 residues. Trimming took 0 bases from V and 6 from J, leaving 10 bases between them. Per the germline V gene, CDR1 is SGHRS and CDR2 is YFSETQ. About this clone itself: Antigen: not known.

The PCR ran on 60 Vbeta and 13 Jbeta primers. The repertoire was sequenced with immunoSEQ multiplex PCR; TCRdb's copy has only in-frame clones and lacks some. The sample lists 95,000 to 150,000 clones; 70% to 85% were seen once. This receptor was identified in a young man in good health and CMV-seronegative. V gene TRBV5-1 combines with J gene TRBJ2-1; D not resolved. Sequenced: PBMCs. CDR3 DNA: TGCGCCAGCAGCTTGGACATCTTTGGCAATGAGCAGTTCTTC. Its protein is CASSLDIFGNEQFF. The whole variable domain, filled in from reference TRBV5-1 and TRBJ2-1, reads KAGVTQTPRYLIKTRGQQVTLSCSPISGHRSVSWYQQTPGQGLQFLFEYFSETQRNKGNFPGRFSGRQFSNSRSEMNVSTLELGDSALYLCASSLDIFGNEQFFGPGTRLTVL.